Listed below are T cell receptor beta chains from one sample, sequenced in a study of T cells after yellow fever vaccination. TCRdb analysed the 5' RACE reads with MiXCR anew, one entry per CDR3 protein. The sample holds 310,000 or so distinct CDR3 sequences, around 7% seen once. The specimen comprised PBMCs, sampled roughly seven weeks after the first yellow fever vaccination. These receptors were collected from a man aged 18 to 35 who received the YFV17D yellow fever vaccine. The CDR3 runs from the conserved cysteine through the conserved F or W.

v_gene	j_gene	len	CDR3aa
TRBV12-3/TRBV12-4	TRBJ1-1	14	CASSFTLGNTEAFF
TRBV28	TRBJ2-1	13	CATRAGFRDEQFF
TRBV27	TRBJ2-7	15	CASTKAGGLSYEQYF
TRBV20-1	TRBJ1-5	15	CSASPGSDSNQPQHF
TRBV20-1	TRBJ1-1	15	CSASPWTAGYTEAFF
TRBV7-2	TRBJ2-7	14	CASSHRDRHYEQYF
TRBV3-1	TRBJ1-1	16	CASSQYPGQPMPEAFF
TRBV28	TRBJ1-1	14	CASSLIWGNTEAFF
TRBV9	TRBJ2-3	16	CASSVGGGRFTDTQYF
TRBV5-4	TRBJ2-2	16	CASSLEPGTNTGELFF
TRBV4-3	TRBJ2-6	17	CASSQAGRVSGANVLTF
TRBV30	TRBJ2-5	12	CAWTGGDETQYF
TRBV5-6	TRBJ2-1	16	CASSFRRKAGDNEQFF
TRBV12-3/TRBV12-4	TRBJ2-7	14	CASSLGQGSYEQYF
TRBV7-2	TRBJ2-3	15	CASSPRVLAGDTQYF
TRBV5-1	TRBJ2-1	18	CASSLAGTGGPSYNEQFF
TRBV3-1	TRBJ1-1	15	CASSQYDGGNTEAFF
TRBV24-1	TRBJ2-1	12	CATSDLYNEQFF
TRBV7-6	TRBJ2-5	15	CASSLALRVQETQYF
TRBV5-1	TRBJ1-2	13	CASSPPLQGSTSF
TRBV7-3	TRBJ2-1	19	CASSPYAPRTLYSYNEQFF
TRBV20-1	TRBJ1-5	15	CSARVGYVSNQPQHF
TRBV11-2	TRBJ1-1	13	CATRGWEDTEAFF
TRBV7-2	TRBJ2-7	13	CASSPMEPYEQYF
TRBV7-2	TRBJ2-1	12	CASSLGTNEQFF
TRBV7-2	TRBJ1-1	11	CASSPWDGAFF
TRBV20-1	TRBJ2-1	16	CSASSSGASSYNEQFF
TRBV29-1	TRBJ1-3	13	CSVARGPGNTIYF
TRBV7-2	TRBJ1-5	15	CASSRAGTGDQPQHF
TRBV30	TRBJ2-6	13	CAWRDLGANVLTF
TRBV15	TRBJ1-6	15	CATSRDRGDGSPLHF